The 15 T cell receptor beta chains below come from one sample, sequenced in a study of T-cell reconstitution after alpha-beta-depleted transplantation in children (TCRdb year 2016). The receptor library was made with PCR. The sequencing machine was an Illumina HiSeq 2500. Molecular barcoding was employed in the preparation of TCR libraries, with unique molecular identifiers being used to normalize TCRbeta repertoire quantification. TCRdb ran its own pipeline on the public reads, namely fastp trimming at Q25 and MiXCR clone calling, and kept in-frame beta chains. All rows with the same CDR3 protein become a single entry with the most common DNA and genes. Present in this sample are 800,000 to 1,000,000 distinct CDR3 sequences, around 30% of which were seen just once. Roughly 30% of the sample is in the top ten clones. Explained via the paper, the treatment or condition label denotes: allogeneic hematopoietic cell transplantation with graft depleted of TCRalphabeta T cells and CD19 B cells.

Specimen: PBMCs, mostly from graft donor cells, collected 360 days after TCRalphabeta/CD19-depleted stem cell transplant. The receptors shown here come from a boy in the first two years of life who had a stem cell transplant for SCID, so the T cells may come from the graft donor.

The chain is built from TRBV4-1 and TRBJ1-5; D gene unclear. In germline, CDR1 is MGHRA, CDR2 YSYEKL. This CDR3 comprises 16 residues. V was shortened by 1 base and J by 1 base, with 11 bases between the two germline ends. The CDR3 loop is CASSQVVQTSNQPQHF. CDR3 nucleotide sequence: TGCGCCAGCAGCCAAGTTGTGCAGACCAGCAATCAGCCCCAGCATTTT.

This chain joins TRBV11-2 and TRBJ1-6; TRBD1 might be the D (5 bases). Trimming removed 1 base at V and 9 bases at J, with 22 bases between. The CDR3 runs to 18 residues. CDR1 and CDR2 from the germline V gene are SGHAT and FQNNGV. The CDR3 protein is CASSLGGEAGGSRSPLHF. The CDR3 region has the DNA TGTGCCAGCAGCTTAGGGGGGGAAGCGGGAGGATCGCGTTCACCCCTCCACTTT.

The V gene is TRBV20-1, the J gene TRBJ2-3, with 9 bases fitting TRBD2. The V gene's germline CDR1 is DFQATT and CDR2 SNEGSKA (reference sequence). Losses at the gene ends were 3 bases for V and 3 bases for J; bases not matched to a gene: 7. This CDR3 is built from 15 residues. The DNA for the CDR3 is TGCAGTGCTAGGGGCGGGGGGGGAAGGACAGATACGCAGTATTTT. Protein: CSARGGGGRTDTQYF.

This chain joins TRBV5-1 and TRBJ2-2; D not certain. This CDR3 comprises 15 residues. Germline lookup yields CDR1 SGHRS and CDR2 YFSETQ. V was clipped by 1 base and J by 2 bases, with 9 bases between them. CDR3 sequence (DNA): TGCGCCAGCAGCTTGTTTTTGGTTAACACCGGGGAGCTGTTTTTT. Protein sequence: CASSLFLVNTGELFF.

The chain employs TRBV11-1 and TRBJ1-1; D remains ambiguous. Trimming pared 5 bases from V and 3 bases from J, leaving 10 bases between. CDR1 and CDR2 from the germline V gene are SGHAT and FQDESV (reference sequence). There are 13 residues in the CDR3. CDR3 DNA sequence: TGTGCCAGCAGCACTTTTAAGGACACTGAAGCTTTCTTT. Residues: CASSTFKDTEAFF.

The gene calls are TRBV7-9 and TRBJ2-7; tentative D call: TRBD1 (7 bases). This CDR3 is built from 14 residues. With 5 bases removed from V and 7 bases from J, the gap between germline ends came to 18 bases. Germline CDR1 is SEHNR and CDR2 is FQNEAQ (reference sequence). The CDR3 reads CASSPITGAGEQYF. The CDR3 bases are TGTGCCAGCAGCCCAATAACAGGGGCGGGGGAGCAGTACTTC. The full variable domain, in which reference TRBV7-9 and TRBJ2-7 provide the parts outside the CDR3, is DTGVSQNPRHKITKRGQNVTFRCDPISEHNRLYWYRQTLGQGPEFLTYFQNEAQLEKSRLLSDRFSAERPKGSFSTLEIQRTEQGDSAMYLCASSPITGAGEQYFGPGTRLTVT.

V usage is TRBV12-3 or TRBV12-4 and J usage is TRBJ2-7; 9 bases line up with TRBD2. This CDR3 has 16 residues. With 5 bases clipped from V and 1 base from J, the junction kept 9 bases outside the gene matches. The CDR3 DNA is TGTGCCAGCAGTCCCCTCGGAGCGGGGGGTTCCTACGAGCAGTACTTC. Protein: CASSPLGAGGSYEQYF.

This clonotype was observed a few times. This CDR3 is CASSLSSGNIQYF. The CDR3 DNA reads as TGTGCCAGCAGCTTGTCCTCCGGGAACATTCAGTACTTC. This sequence joins TRBV5-5 and TRBJ2-4; no clear D gene. Trimming removed 1 base at V and 7 bases at J, with 9 bases between. The CDR3 loop spans 13 amino acids. The V gene's germline CDR1 is SGHKS and CDR2 YYEKEE (reference sequence).

This clonotype appeared a few times. The genes are TRBV20-1 and TRBJ2-3, with D possibly being TRBD1 (6 bases). CDR1 and CDR2 from the germline V gene are DFQATT and SNEGSKA (reference sequence). The germline V and J ends were trimmed by 3 bases and 4 bases, with 8 bases remaining between them. This CDR3 comprises 12 residues. The CDR3, as DNA: TGCAGTGCTAGTACAGGGCCAGATACGCAGTATTTT. It yields the protein CSASTGPDTQYF.

The chain carries TRBV6-5 and TRBJ2-3; D is unresolved. The CDR3 spans 15 residues. With 5 bases removed from V and 4 bases from J, the gap between germline ends came to 16 bases. The germline gives CDR1 MNHEY, CDR2 SVGAGI. The CDR3 reads CASSPRVVIPDTQYF. DNA of the CDR3: TGTGCCAGCAGTCCCCGGGTCGTCATCCCAGATACGCAGTATTTT.

This clonotype was picked up a small number of times. This chain uses TRBV20-1 with TRBJ2-7; perhaps TRBD1 as D (5 bases). The CDR3 spans 17 residues. Germline values: CDR1 DFQATT, CDR2 SNEGSKA (reference sequence). Trimming took 1 base from V and 2 from J, leaving 21 bases between them. The CDR3 region is CSARVTLGSGKTYEQYF. CDR3 sequence (DNA): TGCAGTGCTAGAGTTACTTTAGGGTCAGGGAAGACCTACGAGCAGTACTTC.

In this sample, this clonotype turned up a few times. The rearrangement uses TRBV29-1 and TRBJ1-1; D possibly corresponds to TRBD1 (5 bases). The ends were cut back, 7 bases at V and 1 base at J, with 22 bases in the middle. CDR3 size: 16 residues. CDR1 SQVTM and CDR2 ANQGSEA come from the germline V gene. In nucleotides, the CDR3 is TGCAGCGCCAATGCGGGGTTTGTGAGGGGGAACACTGAAGCTTTCTTT. This codes for CSANAGFVRGNTEAFF.

This clonotype was seen a handful of times. The chain is built from TRBV20-1 and TRBJ2-5, with D perhaps matching TRBD2 (6 bases). This CDR3 is built from 12 residues. Germline CDR1 DFQATT, CDR2 SNEGSKA (reference sequence). Trimming left V 6 bases short and J 5 bases short, with 13 bases between. For the CDR3, the DNA is TGCAGTGCGGCGGATGCGGGGGAGACCCAGTACTTC. Translating it yields CSAADAGETQYF.

V is TRBV5-1 and J is TRBJ1-2; tentatively, D is TRBD1 (6 bases). Trimming shortened V by 1 base and J by 4 bases, and 11 bases separated the two germline ends. Germline CDR1 is SGHRS and CDR2 is YFSETQ. The CDR3 totals 14 residues. CDR3 sequence (DNA): TGCGCCAGCAGCTTGACAGGGCCGAGCTATGGCTACACCTTC. Residues: CASSLTGPSYGYTF.

This clonotype has a handful of counts. V usage is TRBV6-4 and J usage is TRBJ2-1; D gene unclear. With 0 bases removed from V and 2 bases from J, the gap between germline ends came to 8 bases. CDR1 is MRHNA and CDR2 is SNTAGT in the germline V gene. The CDR3 has 15 residues. The CDR3 sequence: CASSDSSSPYNEQFF. CDR3 sequence (DNA): TGTGCCAGCAGTGACTCGAGCAGCCCCTACAATGAGCAGTTCTTC.